Below, one T cell receptor beta chain is given with its context. This record belongs to a study of OX40 agonist ivuxolimab in advanced cancers. Study-wide context: Patients enrolled in dose escalation were diagnosed with hepatocellular carcinoma, melanoma, renal cell or head and neck cancer.

V lost 5 bases and J lost 6, with 13 bases in between. This CDR3 has 13 residues. From germline, CDR1 is SGHVS and CDR2 FNYEAQ. TCRdb's copy holds only in-frame clones and misses some; the assay was immunoSEQ multiplex PCR. The table shows about 77,000 clones, with around 94% occurring only once. V is TRBV7-6 and J is TRBJ1-1; D might be TRBD1 (6 bases). This material consisted of CD4+ or CD8+ T cells sorted from blood, taken in a trial of the OX40 agonist ivuxolimab. This TCR was recovered from an adult with an advanced solid tumor such as melanoma, head and neck, liver or kidney cancer. CDR3 amino acids: CASSTLPGAEAFF. The CDR3 region has the DNA TGTGCCAGCAGCACCCTTCCAGGGGCTGAAGCTTTCTTT.